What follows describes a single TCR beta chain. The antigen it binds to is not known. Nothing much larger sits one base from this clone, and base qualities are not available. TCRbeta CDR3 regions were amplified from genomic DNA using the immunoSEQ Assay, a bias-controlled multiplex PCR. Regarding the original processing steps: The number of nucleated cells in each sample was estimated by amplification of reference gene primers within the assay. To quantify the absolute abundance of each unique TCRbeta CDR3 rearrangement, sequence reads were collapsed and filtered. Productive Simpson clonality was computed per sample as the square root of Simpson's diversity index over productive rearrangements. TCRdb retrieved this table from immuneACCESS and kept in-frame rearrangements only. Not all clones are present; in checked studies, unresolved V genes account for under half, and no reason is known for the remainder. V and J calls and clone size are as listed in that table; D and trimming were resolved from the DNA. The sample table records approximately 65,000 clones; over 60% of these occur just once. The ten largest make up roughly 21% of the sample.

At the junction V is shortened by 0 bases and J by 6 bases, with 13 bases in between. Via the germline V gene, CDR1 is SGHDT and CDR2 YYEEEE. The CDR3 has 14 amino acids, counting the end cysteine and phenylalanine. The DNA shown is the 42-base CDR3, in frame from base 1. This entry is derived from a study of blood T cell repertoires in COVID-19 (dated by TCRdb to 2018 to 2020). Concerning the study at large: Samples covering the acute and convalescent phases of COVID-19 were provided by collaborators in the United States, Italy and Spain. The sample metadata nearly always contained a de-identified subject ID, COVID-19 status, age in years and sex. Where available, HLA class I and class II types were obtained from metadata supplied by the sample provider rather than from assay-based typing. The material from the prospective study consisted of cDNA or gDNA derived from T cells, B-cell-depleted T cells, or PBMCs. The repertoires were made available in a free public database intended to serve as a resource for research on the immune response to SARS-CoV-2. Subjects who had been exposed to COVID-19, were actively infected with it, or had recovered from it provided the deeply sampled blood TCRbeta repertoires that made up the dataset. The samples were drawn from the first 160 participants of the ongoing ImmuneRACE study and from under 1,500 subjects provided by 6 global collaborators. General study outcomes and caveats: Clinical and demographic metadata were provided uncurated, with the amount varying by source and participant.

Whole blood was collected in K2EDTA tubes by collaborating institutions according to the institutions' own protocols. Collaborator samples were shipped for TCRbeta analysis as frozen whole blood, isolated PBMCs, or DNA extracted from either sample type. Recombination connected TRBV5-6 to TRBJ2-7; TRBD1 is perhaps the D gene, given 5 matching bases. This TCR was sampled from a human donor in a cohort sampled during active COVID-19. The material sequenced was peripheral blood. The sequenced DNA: TGTGCCAGCAGCTTGGGACAGCTCGTGGTCGAGCAGTACTTC. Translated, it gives CASSLGQLVVEQYF.